The present T cell receptor beta chain was sequenced within a study of blood T cells in healthy people across ages. This CDR3 is 17 amino acids long. The V end lost 5 bases, the J end lost 2 bases, and 20 bases lay between the germline ends. Looked up from germline, CDR1 is MDHEN and CDR2 is SYDVKM. PCR was performed a second time for about 7 to 12 cycles using a sample-barcoded 5' primer and a J-beta primer mix. Tagging of each cDNA molecule was performed by a template-switch adaptor with 12 random nucleotides. Each CDR3 protein gets one entry after TCRdb re-called the 5' RACE reads with MiXCR. The table records 540,000 or so distinct CDR3 sequences, less than 25% of them present only once. The sample was also reused in another study, on T cells of mothers and their children. That source adds: Over 9.5 million TCR beta CDR3 reads were obtained from each mother, and about 3 million from each child.

Sequencing was done on a sample of blood. This TCR came from a boy aged 5-17 years in good health. The V call is TRBV28, the J call TRBJ2-3; D perhaps matches TRBD2 (5 bases). The CDR3 DNA follows: TGTGCCAGCAGTCCCCGTCGTCCGAGACTATTCACAGATACGCAGTATTTT. Translated: CASSPRRPRLFTDTQYF.